This T cell receptor (beta chain) was profiled in a study of blood T cells in healthy people across ages. Then a second PCR, running roughly 7 to 11 cycles, was carried out with a sample-barcoded 5' primer and a J-beta primer mix. TCRdb reanalysed the 5' RACE reads using MiXCR and keeps one entry per CDR3 protein. This sample has about 1.4 million distinct CDR3 sequences, with around 55% found just once. V was cut by 6 bases and J by 0 bases, with 12 bases left in between. This CDR3 is 15 amino acids long. The chain combines TRBV12-3 or TRBV12-4 with TRBJ1-5; no definite D call. This clonotype originated in a man between 18 and 29 years old in good health. Sequencing input: blood. CDR3 protein: CASSRNQYSNQPQHF. Here the CDR3 DNA reads TGTGCCAGCAGCCGAAACCAGTATAGCAATCAGCCCCAGCATTTT.